This T cell receptor (beta chain) was recorded in a study of technical replicates of blood from a handful of donors. Germline V gene sequence: CDR1 MNHEY, CDR2 SVGAGI. Trimming left V 5 bases short and J 4 bases short, with 14 bases between. This CDR3 has 14 amino acids. TCRdb's copy holds only in-frame clones and misses some; the assay was immunoSEQ multiplex PCR. The sample comprises roughly 80,000 clones, around 89% of which are singletons, and 0.41% rests with the top ten. The gene calls are TRBV6-5 and TRBJ1-2; D not certain. This TCR derives from a human donor in good health. The sequenced sample consisted of T cells isolated from PBMCs. The CDR3 nucleotides read TGTGCCAGCAGTCAGGCCGGGGTCGCCTATGGCTACACCTTC. Translated: CASSQAGVAYGYTF.